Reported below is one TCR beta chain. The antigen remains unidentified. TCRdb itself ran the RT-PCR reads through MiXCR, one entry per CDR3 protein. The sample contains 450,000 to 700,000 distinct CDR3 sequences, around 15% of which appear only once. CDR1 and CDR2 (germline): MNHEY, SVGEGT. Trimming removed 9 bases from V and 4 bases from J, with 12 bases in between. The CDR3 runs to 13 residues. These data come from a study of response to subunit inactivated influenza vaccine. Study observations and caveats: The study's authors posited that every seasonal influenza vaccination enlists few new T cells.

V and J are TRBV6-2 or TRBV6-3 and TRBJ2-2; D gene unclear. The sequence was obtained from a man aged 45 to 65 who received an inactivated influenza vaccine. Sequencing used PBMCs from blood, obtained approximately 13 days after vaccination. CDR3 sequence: CASCRQATGELFF. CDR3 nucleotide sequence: TGTGCCAGTTGTCGGCAGGCCACCGGGGAGCTGTTTTTT.